The 18 T cell receptor beta chains in this list originate from one sample, sequenced in a study of molecular identifiers for immune sequencing clone quantification. TCRdb re-called the PCR reads through MiXCR, storing one row per CDR3 protein. This sample has some 97,000 distinct CDR3 sequences, with 24% found just once. Material: naive CD8+ T cells from blood, with Jurkat cell RNA spiked in. Noted subset: FACS-sorted CD8+CD4-CCR7+CD45RA+ naive T cells. These receptors were collected from a human donor in good health. Some libraries in this study had Jurkat cell RNA spiked in.

The V call is TRBV29-1, the J call TRBJ2-7, with D unclear. This CDR3 has 11 amino acids. Per the germline V gene, CDR1 is SQVTM and CDR2 is ANQGSEA. V lost 0 bases and J lost 2, with 2 bases in between. DNA of the CDR3: TGCAGCGTTGAAGATCCCTACGAGCAGTACTTC. Its protein is CSVEDPYEQYF.

This clonotype was seen repeatedly, ten times or more. This rearrangement joins TRBV7-9 to TRBJ2-3; D possibly corresponds to TRBD2 (5 bases). Germline V CDR1 and CDR2: SEHNR, FQNEAQ (reference sequence). The CDR3 extends over 14 amino acids. V lost 4 bases and J lost 6, with 14 bases in between. The CDR3: CASSWLGGGDTQYF. The CDR3 bases are TGTGCCAGCAGCTGGCTCGGTGGAGGCGATACGCAGTATTTT. Complete variable domain (other parts from reference TRBV7-9 and TRBJ2-3): DTGVSQNPRHKITKRGQNVTFRCDPISEHNRLYWYRQTLGQGPEFLTYFQNEAQLEKSRLLSDRFSAERPKGSFSTLEIQRTEQGDSAMYLCASSWLGGGDTQYFGPGTRLTVL.

This clonotype appeared many times. The chain is built from TRBV4-3 and TRBJ2-7; unclear D gene. The CDR3 contains 14 residues. The V end was cut by 0 bases, the J end by 2 bases, with 8 bases between. Looked up from germline, CDR1 is LGHNA and CDR2 is YSLEER. CDR3 amino acids: CASSQDWPTYEQYF. As DNA, the CDR3 is TGCGCCAGCAGCCAAGATTGGCCTACCTACGAGCAGTACTTC.

This clonotype was seen more than once but under ten times. V is TRBV30 and J is TRBJ2-1, with 8 bases fitting TRBD2. The length of the CDR3 is 18 residues. Germline V gene sequence: CDR1 GTSNPN, CDR2 SVGIG (reference sequence). With V trimmed by 2 bases and J by 7 bases, 19 bases remained unmatched. DNA of the CDR3: TGTGCCTGGAGTCCGGGACTAACGGGAGGGCCGGAGGGTAATGAGCAGTTCTTC. It is translated as CAWSPGLTGGPEGNEQFF.

Details on this clonotype: Since no conserved phenylalanine or tryptophan closes the CDR3, a read error is the likely cause. The chain is built from TRBV29-1 and TRBJ2-3; D remains ambiguous. The CDR3 has 14 residues. Trimming cost V 2 bases and J 0 bases, with 9 bases left between them. CDR1 is SQVTM, CDR2 ANQGSEA, per germline. CDR3 loop: CSVEPVRSTDTQYL. The CDR3 nucleotides are TGCAGCGTTGAACCAGTCAGGAGCACAGATACGCAGTATCTT.

This clonotype was found many times. This chain connects TRBV2 to TRBJ2-7; possibly TRBD2 for D (6 bases). Germline assignment: CDR1 SNHLY and CDR2 FYNNEI. The CDR3 consists of 14 residues. Trimming removed 1 base at V and 6 bases at J, with 13 bases between. CDR3 residues: CASSEVGHGGEQYF. The DNA of the CDR3 is TGTGCCAGCAGTGAAGTTGGACACGGGGGCGAGCAGTACTTC.

This clonotype was found many times. The chain uses TRBV28 and TRBJ1-5; 8 positions match TRBD1. CDR1 is MDHEN, CDR2 SYDVKM, per germline. The CDR3 loop spans 16 amino acids. With 0 bases clipped from V and 2 bases from J, the junction kept 3 bases outside the gene matches. CDR3 in amino acids: CASSLWGTGGNQPQHF. CDR3 coding DNA: TGTGCCAGCAGTTTATGGGGGACAGGCGGCAATCAGCCCCAGCATTTT.

This clonotype was found many times. V and J are TRBV27 and TRBJ2-7; a weak D match, TRBD1 (6 bases). CDR3 length: 14 amino acids. Trimming removed 6 bases at V and 5 bases at J, with 17 bases between. Per the germline V gene, CDR1 is MNHEY and CDR2 is SMNVEV (reference sequence). The CDR3 protein is CASRSLTGSHEQYF. The CDR3 DNA is TGTGCCAGCAGGAGCCTAACAGGGAGCCACGAGCAGTACTTC.

Worth noting for this clonotype: A much larger clone is a single base away; this may be a read error. The chain combines TRBV27 with TRBJ2-7; no clear D. Germline assignment: CDR1 MNHEY and CDR2 SMNVEV (reference sequence). The CDR3 is made up of 13 amino acids. The CDR3 DNA is TGTCCCAGCAGCTACCAAACCTCCTACGAGCAGTACTTC. Encoded protein: CPSSYQTSYEQYF.

In the case of this clonotype: A read error may be the cause here, since a much bigger clone is one base away. J is TRBJ1-2 and V is TRBV20-1; D is unresolved. There are 14 residues in the CDR3. The V gene's germline CDR1 is DFQATT and CDR2 SNEGSKA (reference sequence). This CDR3 reads CSARDTFSSYDYTF. As DNA, the CDR3 is TGCAGTGCTAGAGATACATTTTCGAGTTATGACTACACCTTC.

The chain links TRBV4-2 to TRBJ1-1, with D unclear. Per the germline V gene, CDR1 is LGHNA and CDR2 is YNFKEQ. The CDR3 sequence is 12 residues long. Deletions cut 1 base from V and 8 bases from J, with 8 bases between. The CDR3: CASSQGTDEAFF. The CDR3 DNA follows: TGTGCCAGCAGCCAAGGCACGGACGAAGCTTTCTTT.

To note about this clonotype: A much larger clone lies a single base off, so this may be a read error. The chain couples TRBV5-6 to TRBJ2-7; TRBD2 agrees at 7 bases. V dropped 4 bases and J dropped 3; count of bases not matched to a gene: 7. Germline CDR1 reads SGHDT; CDR2 reads YYEEEE. This CDR3 region has 14 residues. CDR3 DNA sequence: TGTGCCAGCAGCCGCTGGGGGGGTCTCTACGAGCAGTACTTC. This sequence encodes CASSRWGGLYEQYF.

This clonotype was found many times. The rearrangement links TRBV29-1 to TRBJ1-4, with D hard to call. Between the trimmed V and J ends, which lost 7 bases and 8 bases, there was a span of 11 bases. Germline values: CDR1 SQVTM, CDR2 ANQGSEA. This CDR3 spans 11 amino acids. The CDR3 reads CSAQDQEKLFF. The CDR3 DNA follows: TGCAGCGCCCAGGACCAAGAAAAACTGTTTTTT.

Remarks on this clonotype: A read error is possible here, since a much larger clone lies one base away. The chain has TRBV29-1 and TRBJ2-1, with 7 bases lining up with TRBD2. TRBJ2-7 matches the DNA end more closely, so the J call is doubtful. The CDR3 is made up of 15 amino acids. Germline values: CDR1 SQVTM, CDR2 ANQGSEA. The CDR3 reads CSVDGRGVGYNEQYF. The CDR3 DNA is TGCAGCGTTGATGGACGGGGGGTAGGATATAATGAGCAGTACTTC.

In regard to this clonotype: A single base separates this from a much larger clone, so it may be a read error. The CDR3 DNA follows: TGCGCCAGCAGCTTGGGGTCCAATGTGGGGGGCGAGCAGTACTTC. Amino acids: CASSLGSNVGGEQYF. This chain uses TRBV5-1 with TRBJ2-7; D perhaps matches TRBD2 (6 bases). The length of the CDR3 is 15 residues. Germline CDR1 SGHRS, CDR2 YFSETQ. Between the trimmed V and J ends, which lost 0 bases and 6 bases, there was a span of 16 bases.

This clonotype was seen many times. This chain links TRBV4-3 with TRBJ2-5, with D perhaps matching TRBD1 (6 bases). The CDR3 totals 14 residues. Per the germline V gene, CDR1 is LGHNA and CDR2 is YSLEER. V dropped 1 base and J dropped 5 bases, with 11 bases sitting between them. CDR3 residues: CASSQGQGPETQYF. CDR3 DNA sequence: TGCGCCAGCAGCCAAGGGCAGGGGCCGGAGACCCAGTACTTC.

This chain joins TRBV27 and TRBJ2-7; 9 bases match TRBD2. This CDR3 region has 16 residues. Trimming took 2 bases from V and 0 from J; bases not matched to a gene: 5. CDR1 and CDR2 from the germline V gene are MNHEY and SMNVEV (reference sequence). The CDR3 region is CASSLVPSGISYEQYF. Written as DNA, the CDR3 is TGTGCCAGCAGTTTAGTTCCTAGCGGGATCTCCTACGAGCAGTACTTC.

The sample holds many counts of this clonotype. V gene TRBV6-2 or TRBV6-3 combines with J gene TRBJ2-7; D is perhaps TRBD1 or TRBD2 (5 bases each). Trimming took off 6 bases at V and 2 bases at J, with 11 bases between the two ends. Per the germline V gene, CDR1 is MNHEY and CDR2 is SVGEGT. This CDR3 region has 13 residues. CDR3 amino acids: CASRDLGAYEQYF. CDR3 sequence (DNA): TGTGCCAGCAGGGACCTGGGGGCCTACGAGCAGTACTTC.